Each of the 30 T cell receptor beta chains below was sequenced from the same sample in a study of sequential checkpoint blockade in melanoma. The treatment is: randomized to nivolumab then ipilimumab (arm A) or the reverse (arm B). Libraries were prepared by immunoSEQ multiplex PCR; TCRdb keeps only in-frame clonotypes and omits some of them. The table records around 15,000 clones, more than 45% of them present only once. The sample was CD8+ T cells sorted from blood (inferred from file names), taken from a patient given nivolumab and ipilimumab in sequence. The receptors come from a human donor with melanoma.

The rearrangement links TRBV7-8 to TRBJ1-1; TRBD1 might be the D (5 bases). CDR3 size: 15 residues. The germline gives CDR1 SGHVS, CDR2 FQNEAQ. V was cut by 1 base and J by 3 bases, with 12 bases left in between. DNA of the CDR3: TGTGCCAGCAGCTTAGGGGGCAGGTGGGACACTGAAGCTTTCTTT. Protein: CASSLGGRWDTEAFF.

This chain joins TRBV6-6 and TRBJ2-1; TRBD1 agrees at 11 bases. CDR1 MNHNY and CDR2 SVGAGI come from the germline V gene (reference sequence). The CDR3 totals 15 residues. The V gene end was trimmed by 5 bases and the J gene end by 4 bases; junction bases not matched to a gene: 4. Here the CDR3 DNA reads TGTGCCAGCAGTCGGACAGGGGGCAAGTACAATGAGCAGTTCTTC. Residues: CASSRTGGKYNEQFF.

The chain has TRBV7-6 and TRBJ2-5, with D possibly matching TRBD2 (5 bases). This CDR3 comprises 15 residues. Germline V CDR1 and CDR2: SGHVS, FNYEAQ. Trimming cost V 4 bases and J 2 bases, with 14 bases left between them. For the CDR3, the DNA is TGTGCCAGCAGCTACTACCGGGAAAATCAAGAGACCCAGTACTTC. Translating gives CASSYYRENQETQYF.

The CDR3 DNA follows: TGTGCCAGCAGCTATCGGACTAGAGGCCACGATAAGGACACCGGGGAGCTGTTTTTT. It is translated as CASSYRTRGHDKDTGELFF. The V gene is TRBV7-9, the J gene TRBJ2-2; the match to TRBD2 covers 7 bases. V trimming: 4 bases; J trimming: 3 bases; junction bases outside the gene matches: 17. The germline V gene encodes CDR1 SEHNR and CDR2 FQNEAQ (reference sequence). The CDR3 consists of 19 residues.

This clone was seen more than once but under ten times. This chain uses TRBV5-4 with TRBJ2-7; 8 bases are a match to TRBD1. The CDR3 sequence is 14 residues long. CDR1 SGHNT and CDR2 YYREEE come from the germline V gene (reference sequence). Trimming took 4 bases from V and 4 from J; bases not matched to a gene: 7. This CDR3 reads CASSPSDRAYEQYF. The CDR3 DNA follows: TGTGCCAGCAGCCCCTCGGACAGGGCTTACGAGCAGTACTTC.

The chain joins TRBV6-5 to TRBJ2-7; 9 nucleotides line up with TRBD1. Germline CDR1 is MNHEY and CDR2 is SVGAGI. CDR3 size: 15 residues. J was trimmed by 5 bases and V by 5 bases; bases with no gene match: 10. CDR3 nucleotide sequence: TGTGCCAGCAGTGCTACAGGGGGCCCGGGGGACGAGCAGTACTTC. Protein: CASSATGGPGDEQYF.

J is TRBJ2-1 and V is TRBV4-1; 8 nucleotides line up with TRBD1. Germline trimming cut 4 bases from V and 6 bases from J; bases unmatched to any gene: 8. The length of the CDR3 is 15 residues. The germline CDR1 and CDR2 sequences are MGHRA and YSYEKL. The CDR3 sequence: CASSRQGARINEQFF. In DNA, the CDR3 is TGCGCCAGCAGCCGGCAGGGGGCGCGGATCAATGAGCAGTTCTTC.

This clone is labeled as large. The V and J genes are TRBV4-1 and TRBJ2-1, with D possibly matching TRBD2 (8 bases). CDR3 length equals 17 residues. V dropped 4 bases and J dropped 8 bases, with 24 bases sitting between them. Germline-derived CDR1 and CDR2 are MGHRA and YSYEKL. The CDR3 region is CASSLGQASGFGDEQFF. The DNA for the CDR3 is TGCGCCAGCAGCCTCGGACAGGCTAGCGGGTTCGGCGATGAGCAGTTCTTC.

The chain carries TRBV5-5 and TRBJ2-5; D remains ambiguous. The CDR3 totals 14 residues. Trimming stripped 5 bases from V and 5 bases from J, with 16 bases between. CDR1 SGHKS and CDR2 YYEKEE come from the germline V gene (reference sequence). The CDR3 region has the DNA TGTGCCAGCAGTACTCTAGGAGAATGGGAGACCCAGTACTTC. It encodes CASSTLGEWETQYF.

V gene TRBV11-2 combines with J gene TRBJ1-5; 8 positions match TRBD1. This CDR3 spans 14 amino acids. Trimming at V came to 6 bases and at J to 7 bases, leaving 8 bases not matched to a gene. Germline CDR1 SGHAT, CDR2 FQNNGV. The CDR3 nucleotides read TGTGCCAGCAGTAGGCAGGGGGCCTTCCAGCCCCAGCATTTT. The encoded protein is CASSRQGAFQPQHF. Drawing the rest from reference TRBV11-2 and TRBJ1-5, the complete variable domain is EAGVAQSPRYKIIEKRQSVAFWCNPISGHATLYWYQQILGQGPKLLIQFQNNGVVDDSQLPKDRFSAERLKGVDSTLKIQPAKLEDSAVYLCASSRQGAFQPQHFGDGTRLSIL.

This chain uses TRBV19 with TRBJ1-6; D uncertain. V lost 4 bases to trimming and J lost 4 bases, with 14 bases between them. Germline V gives CDR1 LNHDA, CDR2 SQIVND (reference sequence). The CDR3 has 16 amino acids. CDR3 bases: TGTGCCAGTAGTACGGCCGACCCGGGATATAATTCACCCCTCCACTTT. Its translation: CASSTADPGYNSPLHF.

This clone has only a few counts. This chain connects TRBV11-2 to TRBJ2-3, with 8 bases lining up with TRBD2. Losses at the gene ends were 5 bases for V and 2 bases for J; bases not matched to a gene: 6. Germline V gene data show CDR1 as SGHAT and CDR2 as FQNNGV. The length of the CDR3 is 15 residues. CDR3: CASSPTSGTTDTQYF. In DNA, the CDR3 is TGTGCCAGCAGCCCAACTAGCGGAACCACAGATACGCAGTATTTT.

DNA for the CDR3: TGTGCCAGCAGCTCGGACAGCCCCCGGAATCAGCCCCAGCATTTT. Amino acid sequence: CASSSDSPRNQPQHF. The chain couples TRBV7-9 to TRBJ1-5; TRBD1 might be the D (6 bases). V lost 4 bases and J lost 4, with 14 bases in between. The germline CDR1 and CDR2 sequences are SEHNR and FQNEAQ (reference sequence). The CDR3 covers 15 residues.

The chain recombines TRBV5-4 with TRBJ2-7, with D perhaps matching TRBD1 (5 bases). Germline V lookup: CDR1 SGHNT, CDR2 YYREEE (reference sequence). V lost 4 bases, J lost 1 base, and 12 bases lay in between. The CDR3 sequence is 14 residues long. The CDR3 loop is CASSAAQGSYEQYF. For the CDR3, the DNA is TGTGCCAGCAGCGCCGCGCAGGGTTCCTACGAGCAGTACTTC.

The chain uses TRBV27 and TRBJ2-3, with 11 bases fitting TRBD1. The trim removed 5 bases at V and 4 bases at J, leaving 11 bases unmatched. This CDR3 is built from 17 residues. Germline CDR1 is MNHEY and CDR2 is SMNVEV (reference sequence). CDR3 loop: CASSPNPGQGGPDTQYF. Here the CDR3 DNA reads TGTGCCAGCAGTCCTAACCCGGGACAGGGGGGACCAGATACGCAGTATTTT.

V usage is TRBV5-1 and J usage is TRBJ2-1, with 10 bases matching TRBD1. Germline CDR1 is SGHRS and CDR2 is YFSETQ. J was trimmed by 8 bases and V by 4 bases; bases with no gene match: 9. The CDR3 has 15 residues. CDR3 region: CASSPWTGGGDEQFF. The CDR3, as DNA: TGCGCCAGCAGCCCATGGACAGGGGGAGGGGATGAGCAGTTCTTC.

This clone was seen a handful of times. This chain connects TRBV6-5 to TRBJ2-1, with TRBD2 matching over 12 bases. The ends lost 5 bases at V and 6 bases at J; junction bases unmatched: 2. Germline-derived CDR1 and CDR2 are MNHEY and SVGAGI. The CDR3 is made up of 14 amino acids. As DNA, the CDR3 is TGTGCCAGCAGTCGGACTAGCGGGGTCAATGAGCAGTTCTTC. Amino acids: CASSRTSGVNEQFF.

CDR3 DNA: TGTGCCAGTAGTGGGGCCCCGGCTGAAGCTTTCTTT. Protein: CASSGAPAEAFF. V is TRBV19 and J is TRBJ1-1, with a possible D match to TRBD1 (5 bases). Germline V gene lookup returns CDR1 LNHDA and CDR2 SQIVND (reference sequence). Trimming shortened V by 5 bases and J by 6 bases, and 10 bases separated the two germline ends. The CDR3 loop spans 12 amino acids.

The CDR3 coding sequence is TGTGCCAGCAGCCAAGAACAGGGATGGACGGGGTATAGCAATCAGCCCCAGCATTTT. Encoded protein: CASSQEQGWTGYSNQPQHF. This chain connects TRBV4-2 to TRBJ1-5, with D perhaps matching TRBD1 (6 bases). The V gene lost 0 bases and the J gene lost 0 bases, with 18 bases spanning the gap. Germline V gene lookup returns CDR1 LGHNA and CDR2 YNFKEQ. The CDR3 is 19 residues long.

V and J are TRBV30 and TRBJ2-3; possible D gene TRBD2, 5 bases. In germline, CDR1 is GTSNPN, CDR2 SVGIG (reference sequence). CDR3 length equals 18 residues. V gave up 0 bases and J gave up 2 bases, with 21 bases separating them. The CDR3 nucleotides read TGTGCCTGGAGTGTACCGCTACCCGCTACTAGAAACACAGATACGCAGTATTTT. Translated: CAWSVPLPATRNTDTQYF. Full variable domain (missing parts from reference TRBV30 and TRBJ2-3): SQTIHQWPATLVQPVGSPLSLECTVEGTSNPNLYWYRQAAGRGLQLLFYSVGIGQISSEVPQNLSASRPQDRQFILSSKKLLLSDSGFYLCAWSVPLPATRNTDTQYFGPGTRLTVL.

V usage is TRBV18 and J usage is TRBJ2-1; perhaps TRBD1 as D (5 bases). The germline V gene encodes CDR1 KGHSH and CDR2 LQKENI. Trimming pared 6 bases from V and 0 bases from J, leaving 12 bases between. The CDR3 covers 15 residues. CDR3 in DNA: TGTGCCAGCTCGGGCGACAGCATCTCCTACAATGAGCAGTTCTTC. Translation: CASSGDSISYNEQFF.

This clone was recorded a few times. The J gene is TRBJ1-2, the V gene TRBV7-9; no reliable D call. CDR1 and CDR2 from the germline V gene are SEHNR and FQNEAQ (reference sequence). Deletions cut 1 base from V and 0 bases from J, with 3 bases between. The CDR3 totals 13 residues. The CDR3 DNA reads as TGTGCCAGCAGCTTAGGGCCTAACTATGGCTACACCTTC. Residues: CASSLGPNYGYTF. The full variable domain, in which reference TRBV7-9 and TRBJ1-2 provide the parts outside the CDR3, is DTGVSQNPRHKITKRGQNVTFRCDPISEHNRLYWYRQTLGQGPEFLTYFQNEAQLEKSRLLSDRFSAERPKGSFSTLEIQRTEQGDSAMYLCASSLGPNYGYTFGSGTRLTVV.

The chain has TRBV5-6 and TRBJ2-7, with D possibly matching TRBD1 (6 bases). V gave up 4 bases and J gave up 3 bases, with 14 bases separating them. This CDR3 spans 14 amino acids. In germline, CDR1 is SGHDT, CDR2 YYEEEE. CDR3 loop: CASSPTTGSYEQYF. CDR3 sequence (DNA): TGTGCCAGCAGCCCTACTACAGGGAGCTACGAGCAGTACTTC.

In its sample, this clone was seen many times. The V gene is TRBV6-5, the J gene TRBJ2-3; TRBD2 matches 7 bases. V was clipped by 2 bases and J by 6 bases; unmatched bases: 8. Germline lookup yields CDR1 MNHEY and CDR2 SVGAGI. This CDR3 is 15 amino acids long. CDR3 nucleotide sequence: TGTGCCAGCAGTTACACCCAGCGGGGACCCGATACGCAGTATTTT. Encoded protein: CASSYTQRGPDTQYF.

V gene TRBV6-1 combines with J gene TRBJ2-7; 9 nucleotides match TRBD1. J lost 7 bases, V lost 1 base, and 2 bases had no gene match. This CDR3 region has 13 residues. Germline V CDR1 and CDR2: MNHNS, SASEGT. DNA of the CDR3: TGTGCCAGCAGTGAAGGGACAGGGGATGAGCAGTACTTC. It encodes CASSEGTGDEQYF.

The chain carries TRBV9 and TRBJ2-1, with TRBD2 matching 8 bases. The germline V gene has CDR1 SGDLS and CDR2 YYNGEE. Unmatched junction bases numbered 3, after V lost 7 bases and J lost 6 bases. The CDR3 runs to 12 residues. CDR3 sequence: CASAGGVNEQFF. In DNA form, the CDR3 reads TGTGCCAGCGCCGGGGGGGTCAATGAGCAGTTCTTC.

The chain employs TRBV29-1 and TRBJ2-7; 10 bases are shared with TRBD2. CDR1 is SQVTM, CDR2 ANQGSEA, per germline. J was trimmed by 4 bases and V by 6 bases; bases with no gene match: 6. This CDR3 spans 13 amino acids. The CDR3 loop reads CSVRAGGGYEQYF. As DNA, the CDR3 is TGCAGCGTCCGAGCGGGAGGGGGGTACGAGCAGTACTTC.

This clone showed up just a few times. The V gene is TRBV4-2, the J gene TRBJ2-2; 9 positions match TRBD2. Germline CDR1 reads LGHNA; CDR2 reads YNFKEQ. Germline trimming cut 3 bases from V and 5 bases from J; bases unmatched to any gene: 7. CDR3 length: 16 residues. DNA for the CDR3: TGTGCCAGCAGCCATGATAGCGGGAGAAGTACCGGGGAGCTGTTTTTT. Translating gives CASSHDSGRSTGELFF.

The chain couples TRBV27 to TRBJ1-4; no clear D. V was cut by 1 base and J by 5 bases, with 11 bases left in between. Per germline, CDR1 MNHEY and CDR2 SMNVEV (reference sequence). CDR3 size: 15 residues. The CDR3 DNA is TGTGCCAGCAGTTTATTGCTGGGCCCGAATGAAAAACTGTTTTTT. This translates into CASSLLLGPNEKLFF.

The chain has TRBV28 and TRBJ1-1; 10 bases map to TRBD1. The CDR3 totals 15 residues. Germline lookup yields CDR1 MDHEN and CDR2 SYDVKM. The trim removed 7 bases at V and 3 bases at J, leaving 8 bases unmatched. This CDR3 is CASTRTGGWDTEAFF. The CDR3 coding sequence is TGTGCCAGCACCCGGACAGGGGGATGGGACACTGAAGCTTTCTTT.